This T cell receptor beta chain emerged from a study of persistence of HIV-infected CD4 T cells. Nonspecific anti-CD3/anti-CD28 bead stimulation represents the broad CD4+ T cell repertoire. Responding CD4+ T cells were sorted by upregulation of both CD40 ligand and CD69. To note about this clone: Its matching antigen is unknown. Because the CDR3 is missing its conserved closing phenylalanine or tryptophan, this is likely a read error.

CDR3 length: 14 residues. Trimming shortened V by 4 bases and J by 10 bases, and 15 bases separated the two germline ends. Germline loops: CDR1 SGHRS, CDR2 YFSETQ. Sequencing used immunoSEQ version 4 in survey mode. Data came from immunoSEQ multiplex PCR; TCRdb stores just in-frame clones and leaves some out. The table shows some 50,000 clones, with around 90% occurring only once. This TCR derives from an adult woman with HIV who was CMV-seropositive. The sample here was CD4+ T cells sorted from PBMCs after roughly 18-hour stimulation, taken from a patient who received antiretroviral therapy. This chain connects TRBV5-1 to TRBJ1-6; no reliable D call. The CDR3 is CASSLTSVRSPLHC. The CDR3 coding sequence is TGCGCCAGCAGCCTAACAAGCGTAAGGTCACCCCTCCACTGT.